The 8 T cell receptor beta chains in this list originate from one sample, sequenced in a study of cytomegalovirus exposure and HLA in healthy donors (dated by TCRdb to about 2017). Library method: the immunoSEQ multiplex PCR assay. For the multiplex PCR, a mixture combining 60 forward primers for TCR Vbeta segments and 13 reverse primers for TCR Jbeta segments was used. TCRdb re-hosts the immuneACCESS table, in-frame sequences only. Its copies lack some clones; in the studies checked, an unresolved V gene accounts for under half of them, and the cause for the rest is not known. The sample has under 200,000 clones on record, roughly 85% of them singletons. Less than 2.5% of the sample goes to the ten largest clones. Sequences were obtained from PBMCs. These receptors all stem from a woman between 45 and 65 years old in good health and CMV-seronegative.

The chain recombines TRBV5-1 with TRBJ2-1; 11 nucleotides match TRBD2. Germline CDR1 and CDR2: SGHRS and YFSETQ. CDR3 length equals 15 residues. The V gene end was trimmed by 1 base and the J gene end by 8 bases; junction bases not matched to a gene: 5. The CDR3 nucleotides read TGCGCCAGCAGCTTGTCAACTAGCGGGAGTGATGAGCAGTTCTTC. Translation: CASSLSTSGSDEQFF. Supplemented by reference TRBV5-1 and TRBJ2-1, the full variable domain reads KAGVTQTPRYLIKTRGQQVTLSCSPISGHRSVSWYQQTPGQGLQFLFEYFSETQRNKGNFPGRFSGRQFSNSRSEMNVSTLELGDSALYLCASSLSTSGSDEQFFGPGTRLTVL.

The V and J genes are TRBV11-2 and TRBJ2-7, with 7 bases identical to TRBD2. The CDR3 extends over 15 amino acids. V trimming: 4 bases; J trimming: 4 bases; junction bases outside the gene matches: 10. CDR1 SGHAT and CDR2 FQNNGV come from the germline V gene. The CDR3 reads CASSSALRESYEQYF. The CDR3 region has the DNA TGTGCCAGCAGCTCAGCTCTGCGGGAGAGTTACGAGCAGTACTTC.

The chain carries TRBV29-1 and TRBJ2-7, with 8 nucleotides matching TRBD1. The germline V gene has CDR1 SQVTM and CDR2 ANQGSEA. The CDR3 covers 14 residues. The trim removed 4 bases at V and 2 bases at J, leaving 7 bases unmatched. The CDR3: CSVVGRGHPYEQYF. The CDR3 DNA follows: TGCAGCGTTGTGGGCAGGGGGCACCCCTACGAGCAGTACTTC.

This clone was counted only a few times. The chain uses TRBV6-5 and TRBJ1-4, with a weak D call TRBD1 (5 bases). There are 15 residues in the CDR3. The V end was cut by 0 bases, the J end by 6 bases, with 11 bases between. The germline gives CDR1 MNHEY, CDR2 SVGAGI. This chain's CDR3 is CASSYSAAGHEKLFF. The CDR3 nucleotides are TGTGCCAGCAGTTACTCTGCCGCAGGGCATGAAAAACTGTTTTTT.

V gene TRBV5-1 combines with J gene TRBJ2-3; 8 nucleotides line up with TRBD2. V shed 0 bases, J shed 1 base, and the junction held 4 bases outside the gene matches. Germline values: CDR1 SGHRS, CDR2 YFSETQ. This CDR3 is 16 amino acids long. CDR3 sequence (DNA): TGCGCCAGCAGCTTGGCCTCGGGGGGGGGCACAGATACGCAGTATTTT. Protein: CASSLASGGGTDTQYF.

This chain uses TRBV28 with TRBJ2-7; 11 positions agree with TRBD2. The J segment lost 0 bases and the V segment lost 7 bases, leaving 5 bases of the junction unmatched. Germline CDR1 MDHEN, CDR2 SYDVKM. This CDR3 region has 15 residues. The CDR3 is CASTRLAGNSYEQYF. DNA of the CDR3: TGTGCCAGCACCCGACTAGCGGGAAACTCCTACGAGCAGTACTTC. The full variable domain, completed using reference TRBV28 and TRBJ2-7, is DVKVTQSSRYLVKRTGEKVFLECVQDMDHENMFWYRQDPGLGLRLIYFSYDVKMKEKGDIPEGYSVSREKKERFSLILESASTNQTSMYLCASTRLAGNSYEQYFGPGTRLTVT.

The chain employs TRBV11-3 and TRBJ2-1, with 8 bases matching TRBD2. Trimming removed 1 base from V and 9 bases from J; junction bases left unmatched: 11. CDR3 size: 16 residues. In germline, CDR1 is SGHNT, CDR2 YENEEA. CDR3 region: CASSLGAGGNNGEQFF. The DNA of the CDR3 is TGTGCCAGCAGCTTAGGGGCGGGGGGCAATAACGGTGAGCAGTTCTTC. The whole variable domain, filled in from reference TRBV11-3 and TRBJ2-1, reads EAGVVQSPRYKIIEKKQPVAFWCNPISGHNTLYWYLQNLGQGPELLIRYENEEAVDDSQLPKDRFSAERLKGVDSTLKIQPAELGDSAVYLCASSLGAGGNNGEQFFGPGTRLTVL.

The chain has TRBV14 and TRBJ2-1; 10 bases agree with TRBD2. The V gene's germline CDR1 is SGHDN and CDR2 FVKESK. The CDR3 covers 15 residues. J was trimmed by 7 bases and V by 2 bases; bases with no gene match: 5. DNA for the CDR3: TGTGCCAGCAGCCAACTAGCGGGAGAGACGAATGAGCAGTTCTTC. Its translation is CASSQLAGETNEQFF.